The rows below give T cell receptor beta chains drawn from one sample of a study of shared T cell receptors in the human thymus. Clones were sequenced by immunoSEQ multiplex PCR, and TCRdb holds only the in-frame ones, with some missing. The profile covers approximately 760,000 clones, with 80% to 90% appearing a single time and around 0.0099% taken by the ten largest. The data were also submitted as part of a second study, on human thymus T cells.

Material for sequencing was thymocytes. Receptor source: a girl under three years old with a congenital heart defect. The CDR3 runs from the conserved cysteine through the conserved F or W. The order of the fields is CDR3 protein, CDR3 DNA, J gene, clone size, D gene, V gene. D genes are given only for firm matches. Some rows mark clone size as missing; the rest say once, few, many or name a class of expanded clone.

CSARDNGGYTF,TGCAGTGCCAGGGATAACGGCGGCTACACCTTC,TRBJ1-2,.,.,TRBV20-1
CATLPSSLGLKAFF,TGTGCCACCCTACCCTCGAGCCTTGGACTTAAAGCTTTCTTT,TRBJ1-1,.,.,TRBV28
CASSQDLGLVAGDQETQYF,TGCGCCAGCAGCCAAGATCTTGGGCTTGTGGCGGGGGACCAAGAGACCCAGTACTTC,TRBJ2-5,once,TRBD2,TRBV4-3
CASSQYHQQGGFSPLHF,TGCGCCAGCAGCCAATACCACCAACAGGGAGGGTTTTCACCCCTCCACTTT,TRBJ1-6,.,.,TRBV4-1
CASSQVPPGGLYEQYF,TGTGCCAGCAGCCAAGTACCGCCAGGGGGCTTGTACGAGCAGTACTTC,TRBJ2-7,.,TRBD1,TRBV4-2
CASSLDRVSSPLHF,TGCGCCAGCAGCTTGGATCGGGTCAGTTCACCCCTCCACTTT,TRBJ1-6,.,.,TRBV5-1
CASSPIGQGPNTDTQYF,TGTGCCAGCAGTCCGATCGGTCAGGGCCCCAACACAGATACGCAGTATTTT,TRBJ2-3,.,.,TRBV27
CASSQKYRGAGGYTF,TGTGCCAGCAGCCAAAAATACAGGGGAGCAGGGGGCTACACCTTC,TRBJ1-2,.,TRBD1,TRBV7-2
CASSLVSVNEKLFF,TGTGCCAGCAGCTTGGTCTCTGTTAATGAAAAACTGTTTTTT,TRBJ1-4,.,.,TRBV5-6
CASRRILNYGYTF,TGTGCCAGCAGACGAATACTTAACTATGGCTACACCTTC,TRBJ1-2,once,.,TRBV2
CASSQDLGRGAYNEQFF,TGCGCCAGCAGCCAAGATCTCGGCAGGGGGGCCTACAATGAGCAGTTCTTC,TRBJ2-1,once,.,TRBV4-3
CASSQAGAGEDYEQYF,TGTGCCAGCAGCCAAGCGGGAGCGGGGGAGGACTACGAGCAGTACTTC,TRBJ2-7,.,TRBD2,TRBV14
CASSASRQPQHF,TGTGCCAGCAGCGCATCTAGGCAGCCCCAGCATTTT,TRBJ1-5,.,.,TRBV5-6
CASGKWGDGYTF,TGTGCTAGTGGCAAGTGGGGGGATGGCTACACCTTC,TRBJ1-2,few,.,TRBV12-5